This is a list of T cell receptor beta chains from one sample in a study of cytomegalovirus exposure and HLA in healthy donors. Assay used: immunoSEQ multiplex PCR; TCRdb lists only in-frame clones, some missing. Among 140,000 or so clones listed, less than 90% were seen once. The sample consisted of PBMCs. The receptor source for this set is a boy aged 2 to 10 in good health and CMV-seronegative. The CDR3 runs from the conserved cysteine through the conserved F or W. Each record gives: V gene, D gene, J gene, clone size, CDR3 DNA, CDR3 protein. D genes are given only for firm matches. Size is omitted from some rows. Given values are once, few, many or a class for expanded clones.

V gene: TRBV9; D gene: TRBD1; J gene: TRBJ1-4; clone size: -; CDR3 DNA: TGTGCCAGCAACCGGGACAGGGATGAAAAACTGTTTTTT; CDR3 protein: CASNRDRDEKLFF
V gene: TRBV7-6; D gene: TRBD2; J gene: TRBJ2-5; clone size: once; CDR3 DNA: TGTGCCAGCAGCTCCCTAGCGGGAGTAGAGACCCAGTACTTC; CDR3 protein: CASSSLAGVETQYF
V gene: TRBV10-3; D gene: TRBD1; J gene: TRBJ1-2; clone size: -; CDR3 DNA: TGTGCCATCAGTGGGACAGGACATGGCTACACCTTC; CDR3 protein: CAISGTGHGYTF
V gene: TRBV7-3; D gene: -; J gene: TRBJ2-3; clone size: -; CDR3 DNA: TGTGCCAGCAGCTTAACATGGGGGGGGGCCCCAGATACGCAGTATTTT; CDR3 protein: CASSLTWGGAPDTQYF
V gene: TRBV27; D gene: -; J gene: TRBJ1-2; clone size: -; CDR3 DNA: TGTGCCAGCAGTGCAGACAGATTCTATGGCTACACCTTC; CDR3 protein: CASSADRFYGYTF
V gene: TRBV7-6; D gene: TRBD1; J gene: TRBJ2-7; clone size: -; CDR3 DNA: TGTGCCAGCAGCACAGACAGGGGGTGGGGCGACGAGCAGTACTTC; CDR3 protein: CASSTDRGWGDEQYF
V gene: TRBV6-4; D gene: -; J gene: TRBJ2-5; clone size: -; CDR3 DNA: TGTGCCAGCAGTTCGGGCGGGACGGAATTGTACCAAGAGACCCAGTACTTC; CDR3 protein: CASSSGGTELYQETQYF
V gene: TRBV10-3; D gene: -; J gene: TRBJ1-1; clone size: -; CDR3 DNA: TGTGCCATCAGTGAACCCGGCGGGGCGGGAACTGAAGCTTTCTTT; CDR3 protein: CAISEPGGAGTEAFF
V gene: TRBV4-2; D gene: TRBD2; J gene: TRBJ2-3; clone size: -; CDR3 DNA: TGTGCCAGCAGCCCTATAGCGGGGGTGATCACAGATACGCAGTATTTT; CDR3 protein: CASSPIAGVITDTQYF
V gene: TRBV29-1; D gene: -; J gene: TRBJ2-7; clone size: -; CDR3 DNA: TGCAGCGGACGGGACTTCTACGAGCAGTACTTC; CDR3 protein: CSGRDFYEQYF
V gene: TRBV30; D gene: -; J gene: TRBJ1-2; clone size: -; CDR3 DNA: TGTGCCTGGAGTGTACTCCGACAATACACCTTC; CDR3 protein: CAWSVLRQYTF
V gene: TRBV6-6; D gene: -; J gene: TRBJ2-5; clone size: -; CDR3 DNA: TGTGCCAGCAGTAAAGCCCTGACTAGTGGAGAGACCCAGTACTTC; CDR3 protein: CASSKALTSGETQYF
V gene: TRBV5-1; D gene: -; J gene: TRBJ2-1; clone size: -; CDR3 DNA: TGCGCCAGCAGCTTGGAAGAGGTAGATGAGCAGTTCTTC; CDR3 protein: CASSLEEVDEQFF
V gene: TRBV5-1; D gene: TRBD1; J gene: TRBJ1-4; clone size: -; CDR3 DNA: TGCGCCAGCAGCTTTTCAGCGCCAGGGGGAAGGAGGGAAAAACTGTTTTTT; CDR3 protein: CASSFSAPGGRREKLFF
V gene: TRBV7-2; D gene: TRBD2; J gene: TRBJ2-2; clone size: -; CDR3 DNA: TGTGCCAGCAGCTTAGCGCCTAGCGGGGGAGGGTTGACCGGGGAGCTGTTTTTT; CDR3 protein: CASSLAPSGGGLTGELFF
V gene: TRBV11-3; D gene: TRBD2; J gene: TRBJ2-1; clone size: -; CDR3 DNA: TGTGCCAGCGGCGGACTAGCGGGAGTTGTGTACAATGAGCAGTTCTTC; CDR3 protein: CASGGLAGVVYNEQFF
V gene: TRBV28; D gene: TRBD1; J gene: TRBJ1-1; clone size: -; CDR3 DNA: TGTGCCAGCAGTCCCGGACAGGGGACCCGACCAATAATGAACACTGAAGCTTTCTTT; CDR3 protein: CASSPGQGTRPIMNTEAFF
V gene: TRBV5-4; D gene: -; J gene: TRBJ1-1; clone size: once; CDR3 DNA: TGTGCCAGCAGCTTGGGGACTACTTACACTGAAGCTTTCTTT; CDR3 protein: CASSLGTTYTEAFF
V gene: TRBV25-1; D gene: -; J gene: TRBJ2-7; clone size: -; CDR3 DNA: TGTGCCAGCAGTAGTAGGGAGCCTGATAGACGCTACGAGCAGTACTTC; CDR3 protein: CASSSREPDRRYEQYF
V gene: TRBV5-1; D gene: -; J gene: TRBJ2-1; clone size: -; CDR3 DNA: TGCGCCAGCAGCCCTGATAGCGGCTCCTACAATGAGCAGTTCTTC; CDR3 protein: CASSPDSGSYNEQFF
V gene: TRBV2; D gene: -; J gene: TRBJ1-5; clone size: -; CDR3 DNA: TGTGCCAGCTCAGACTCCAGAAATCCAAATCAGCCCCAGCATTTT; CDR3 protein: CASSDSRNPNQPQHF
V gene: TRBV12-5; D gene: -; J gene: TRBJ2-2; clone size: -; CDR3 DNA: TGTGCTAATAGCGCGAACACCGGGGAGCTGCTTTTT; CDR3 protein: CANSANTGELLF
V gene: TRBV7-7; D gene: TRBD1; J gene: TRBJ2-1; clone size: -; CDR3 DNA: TGTGCCAGCAGCTTAGGAGGGACAGGGGGCGAATGGCAGTTCTTC; CDR3 protein: CASSLGGTGGEWQFF
V gene: TRBV19; D gene: TRBD1; J gene: TRBJ1-5; clone size: -; CDR3 DNA: TGTGCCAGTAGTACATCTGACAGGGGGCTTCGTCAGCCCCAGCATTTT; CDR3 protein: CASSTSDRGLRQPQHF
V gene: TRBV14; D gene: TRBD1; J gene: TRBJ2-7; clone size: -; CDR3 DNA: TGTGCCAGCAGCCAAGTCGGGGACAGTAGAAGATTCTACGAGCAGTACTTC; CDR3 protein: CASSQVGDSRRFYEQYF
V gene: TRBV7-7; D gene: TRBD1; J gene: TRBJ2-1; clone size: -; CDR3 DNA: TGTGCCAGCAGCCAAAACAGGGGGAGCTACAATGAGCAGTTCTTC; CDR3 protein: CASSQNRGSYNEQFF
V gene: TRBV2; D gene: TRBD1; J gene: TRBJ1-2; clone size: -; CDR3 DNA: TGTGCCAGCACGGGGGTACAGGGGGTCTATGGCTACACCTTC; CDR3 protein: CASTGVQGVYGYTF
V gene: TRBV29-1; D gene: -; J gene: TRBJ2-7; clone size: -; CDR3 DNA: TGCAGCGTTGAAGATCCGACGGGACACTCCTACGAGCAGTACTTC; CDR3 protein: CSVEDPTGHSYEQYF
V gene: TRBV4-1; D gene: TRBD2; J gene: TRBJ2-1; clone size: -; CDR3 DNA: TGCGCCAGCAGCCAAGAAACTAGCGGGAGCTACAATGAGCAGTTCTTC; CDR3 protein: CASSQETSGSYNEQFF
V gene: TRBV5-1; D gene: -; J gene: TRBJ2-7; clone size: -; CDR3 DNA: TGCGCCAGCAGCCTGGGGCCTGCGCAGGCGGGTTCCTACGAGCAGTACTTC; CDR3 protein: CASSLGPAQAGSYEQYF
V gene: TRBV7-9; D gene: -; J gene: TRBJ1-5; clone size: -; CDR3 DNA: TGTGCCAGCAGCTTGACCGGGGGTCCCCAGCCCCAGCATTTT; CDR3 protein: CASSLTGGPQPQHF
V gene: TRBV2; D gene: -; J gene: TRBJ2-4; clone size: -; CDR3 DNA: TGTGCCAGCAGTGATGGCCAGGAAAACATTCAGTACTTC; CDR3 protein: CASSDGQENIQYF
V gene: TRBV5-1; D gene: -; J gene: TRBJ2-3; clone size: -; CDR3 DNA: TGCGCCAGCACGGGGGGCGGAGGCACAGATACGCAGTATTTT; CDR3 protein: CASTGGGGTDTQYF
V gene: TRBV13; D gene: -; J gene: TRBJ1-6; clone size: -; CDR3 DNA: TGTGCCAGCAGCCGCACTCCGGTCCGGTCCTATAATTCACCCCTCCACTTT; CDR3 protein: CASSRTPVRSYNSPLHF
V gene: TRBV6-5; D gene: TRBD2; J gene: TRBJ2-7; clone size: -; CDR3 DNA: TGTGCCAGCAGATTAGCGGGGGTCTCCTACGAGCAGTACTTC; CDR3 protein: CASRLAGVSYEQYF
V gene: TRBV30; D gene: TRBD1; J gene: TRBJ2-7; clone size: -; CDR3 DNA: TGTGCCTGGGAACAACAGGGGTTGAACTTC; CDR3 protein: CAWEQQGLNF
V gene: TRBV5-1; D gene: TRBD2; J gene: TRBJ2-7; clone size: -; CDR3 DNA: TGCGCCAGCAGCTTGCGGACTAGCGACTCCTACGAGCAGTACTTC; CDR3 protein: CASSLRTSDSYEQYF
V gene: TRBV5-6; D gene: -; J gene: TRBJ1-4; clone size: few; CDR3 DNA: TGTGCCAGCGGAGAGGGGGGGCCAAGTGAAAAACTGTTTTTT; CDR3 protein: CASGEGGPSEKLFF
V gene: TRBV6-6; D gene: -; J gene: TRBJ2-7; clone size: -; CDR3 DNA: TGTGCCAGCAGTGTGTCTCGGGGTTACGAGCAGTACTTC; CDR3 protein: CASSVSRGYEQYF